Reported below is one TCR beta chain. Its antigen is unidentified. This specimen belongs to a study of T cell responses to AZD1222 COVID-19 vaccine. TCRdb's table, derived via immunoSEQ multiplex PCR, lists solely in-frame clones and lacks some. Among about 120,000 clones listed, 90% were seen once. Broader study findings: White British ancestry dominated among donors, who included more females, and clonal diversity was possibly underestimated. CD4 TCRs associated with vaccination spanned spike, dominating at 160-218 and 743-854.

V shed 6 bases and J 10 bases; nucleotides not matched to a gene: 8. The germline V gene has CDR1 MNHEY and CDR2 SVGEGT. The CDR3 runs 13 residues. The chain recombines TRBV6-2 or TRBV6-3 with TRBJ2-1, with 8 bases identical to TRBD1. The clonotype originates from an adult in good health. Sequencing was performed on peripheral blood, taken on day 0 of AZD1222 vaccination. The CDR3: CASSHSGGNEQFF. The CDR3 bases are TGTGCCAGCAGCCATTCAGGGGGCAACGAGCAGTTCTTC.